This T cell receptor beta chain came from a study of T cells in Graves' hyperthyroidism and ophthalmopathy. As for the study in general: Blood was drawn when the patient was first diagnosed and still untreated. Points from the study as a whole: Appearing also in blood were most of the thyroid clonotypes expanded above 0.001.

This clonotype has more than one count but fewer than ten. The target antigen is unknown. Cells are PBMCs isolated from more than 8.5 ml of fresh blood. Trimming cost V 6 bases and J 8 bases, with 19 bases left between them. This CDR3 region has 14 residues. CDR1 and CDR2 (germline): LGHNA, YNFKEQ. Regions amplified from RNA transcripts were the TCR beta CDR3 regions. The primer set for the first-round RT-PCR of the TCR CDR3 was HTBI. TCRdb re-called the multiplex PCR reads through MiXCR, storing one row per CDR3 protein. Among about 700,000 distinct CDR3 sequences listed, 13% to 15% were seen once. The rearrangement links TRBV4-2 to TRBJ1-1, with TRBD1 as a possible D gene (5 bases). Sequenced sample: blood. The clonotype originates from a woman aged 18 to 35 with Graves' hyperthyroidism. This chain's CDR3 is CASRREGLGYEAFF. Written as DNA, the CDR3 is TGTGCCAGCAGAAGGGAGGGGCTGGGGTACGAAGCTTTCTTT.